This T cell receptor beta chain originates from a study of cytomegalovirus exposure and HLA in healthy donors. This CDR3 is built from 12 residues. CDR1 MDHEN and CDR2 SYDVKM come from the germline V gene. Trimming shortened V by 7 bases and J by 11 bases, and 17 bases separated the two germline ends. Primers for the PCR totalled 60 Vbeta and 13 Jbeta. The repertoire was sequenced with immunoSEQ multiplex PCR; TCRdb's copy has only in-frame clones and lacks some. The table lists 100,000 or so clones, just under 80% of them singletons. Sample: PBMCs. The V gene is TRBV28, the J gene TRBJ1-1; D ambiguous. This TCR was recovered from a male donor in good health and CMV-seronegative. The CDR3 sequence: CASIYGSGKAFF. CDR3 sequence (DNA): TGTGCCAGCATCTATGGGTCGGGTAAGGCTTTCTTT.